These 18 T cell receptor beta chains share one sample of origin, sequenced in a study of T cells expressing NK-cell markers (dated by TCRdb to about 2020). Libraries came from 5' RACE. The reads were generated on an Illumina HiSeq 2000. TCRdb reprocessed the reads and provides one entry for every CDR3 protein sequence; no DNA is given. The sample table on file contains some 390,000 distinct CDR3 sequences. Around 10% of the sample is taken by the ten largest. The specimen was blood T cells: a sorted CD56 or NKG2C T cell subset, CD4+ or CD8+ T cells, or bulk PBMC T cells (not recorded which). The receptors derive from a woman aged 45 to 65 in good health. Donor details come from another sample of the same person, matched by shared clones.

The gene calls are TRBV5-1 and TRBJ2-1; as DNA is missing, the TRBD1 call by TCRdb cannot be tested. The V gene's germline CDR1 is SGHRS and CDR2 YFSETQ. The CDR3 covers 16 residues. The CDR3 region is CASSFQKDRDYNEQFF.

The chain employs TRBV4-1 and TRBJ2-5; absent DNA, TCRdb's TRBD1 call cannot be checked. The CDR3 has 17 amino acids. Germline CDR1 MGHRA, CDR2 YSYEKL. CDR3: CASSQVPSRAPRETQYF.

The genes are TRBV7-2 and TRBJ2-7; TCRdb reports TRBD2, a call that lacks DNA to check it against. CDR3 length: 15 amino acids. CDR1 and CDR2 (germline): SGHTA, FQGNSA. The CDR3 region is CASSSFSGASYEQYF.

The chain links TRBV27 to TRBJ1-6. This CDR3 is 16 amino acids long. Germline V gives CDR1 MNHEY, CDR2 SMNVEV (reference sequence). CDR3 protein: CASSLSEPSTNSPLHF.

The chain recombines TRBV6-2 or TRBV6-3 with TRBJ2-3; TCRdb returns TRBD1, unconfirmable since there is no DNA. The CDR3 spans 15 residues. Germline V CDR1 and CDR2: MNHEY, SVGEGT. The CDR3: CASRQLQGAFDTQYF.

The chain couples TRBV7-9 to TRBJ2-2; as DNA is missing, the TRBD2 call by TCRdb cannot be tested. CDR1 and CDR2 (germline): SEHNR, FQNEAQ (reference sequence). The CDR3 covers 15 residues. The chain's CDR3 is CASSPSGRRSGELFF.

This chain links TRBV12-3 or TRBV12-4 with TRBJ2-7; TCRdb indicates TRBD1, and absent DNA this call remains unverified. The CDR3 sequence is 15 residues long. CDR3 residues: CASSAPSRTGDEQYF.

This chain links TRBV7-2 with TRBJ1-1; TCRdb selects TRBD1, and the lack of DNA leaves this call unchecked. The V gene's germline CDR1 is SGHTA and CDR2 FQGNSA. The CDR3 is 15 residues long. The CDR3 here is CASSLAGQGFTEAFF.

The chain employs TRBV12-3 or TRBV12-4 and TRBJ2-5; TCRdb returns TRBD1, unconfirmable since there is no DNA. This CDR3 comprises 15 residues. The CDR3 is CASSPQDRFGVTQYF.

V usage is TRBV6-1 and J usage is TRBJ2-4; the D call from TCRdb, TRBD2, cannot be confirmed without DNA. The CDR3 extends over 20 amino acids. Germline V gene lookup returns CDR1 MNHNS and CDR2 SASEGT. The CDR3 loop is CASRDGKGLAALLAKNIQYF.

This chain connects TRBV5-6 to TRBJ1-1; TCRdb's D call, TRBD1, is unchecked because there is no DNA. Germline V lookup: CDR1 SGHDT, CDR2 YYEEEE. The CDR3 is 16 amino acids. The CDR3 reads CASSRRGQGPNTEAFF.

The chain couples TRBV20-1 to TRBJ2-2; TCRdb gives TRBD2 as the D gene, but with no DNA this cannot be confirmed. This CDR3 spans 16 amino acids. Germline V CDR1 and CDR2: DFQATT, SNEGSKA (reference sequence). The CDR3 sequence is CSARDPIHIATGELFF.

The V gene is TRBV9, the J gene TRBJ2-1; TCRdb's assignment of TRBD1 cannot be checked, as there is no DNA. The CDR3 is 13 residues long. In germline, CDR1 is SGDLS, CDR2 YYNGEE. The CDR3 protein is CASSVSGGNEQFF. The variable domain in full, completed from reference TRBV9 and TRBJ2-1, reads DSGVTQTPKHLITATGQRVTLRCSPRSGDLSVYWYQQSLDQGLQFLIQYYNGEERAKGNILERFSAQQFPDLHSELNLSSLELGDSALYFCASSVSGGNEQFFGPGTRLTVL.

CDR3 amino acids: CASSQDLTTSNEKLFF. The genes are TRBV4-1 and TRBJ1-4. CDR3 size: 16 residues. Germline CDR1 MGHRA, CDR2 YSYEKL.

The chain uses TRBV9 and TRBJ2-5; TCRdb returns TRBD1, unconfirmable since there is no DNA. Germline values: CDR1 SGDLS, CDR2 YYNGEE. The CDR3 is 15 residues long. This CDR3 reads CASSVVGTSQETQYF.

The chain couples TRBV20-1 to TRBJ2-7; TCRdb proposes TRBD2, but this gene call is untestable without DNA. Germline values: CDR1 DFQATT, CDR2 SNEGSKA (reference sequence). CDR3 size: 14 residues. CDR3 loop: CSAKELAGPYEQYF.

The chain joins TRBV5-6 to TRBJ2-7. Germline loops: CDR1 SGHDT, CDR2 YYEEEE. There are 15 residues in the CDR3. The CDR3 is CASSLARGSGDEQYF.

The rearrangement links TRBV24-1 to TRBJ2-1; TCRdb's D call of TRBD1 is untestable without DNA. This CDR3 contains 13 residues. Per germline, CDR1 KGHDR and CDR2 SFDVKD. The chain's CDR3 is CATSDASLDEQFF.